The clone carrying this T cell receptor beta chain has only a few counts. Its antigen remains unknown. From the 5' RACE reads, TCRdb called clonotypes with MiXCR, one entry per CDR3 protein. The table lists about 700,000 distinct CDR3 sequences, 19% of them singletons. The data were obtained in a study of CD8 T cells in ankylosing spondylitis. V was pared by 5 bases and J by 5 bases, with 15 bases between. The length of the CDR3 is 14 residues. The germline V gene encodes CDR1 SEHNR and CDR2 FQNEAQ (reference sequence). Study outcomes and limitations: Clones tied to disease were said to be significantly enriched in matched ankylosing spondylitis synovial fluid. In ankylosing spondylitis blood, a motif of fewer than 10 highly homologous TCR beta variants appeared characteristic. In the blood and synovial fluid of reactive arthritis, some motif variants had been previously reported.

The sample comprised blood, either unsorted or a sorted T cell fraction (not recorded which). The origin of this receptor is a male donor with ankylosing spondylitis. V and J are TRBV7-9 and TRBJ2-5, with TRBD2 as a possible D gene (6 bases). This CDR3 is CASSRPSSAETQYF. CDR3 DNA: TGTGCCAGCAGCAGACCCTCTAGCGCTGAGACCCAGTACTTC.